The clone carrying this T cell receptor beta chain was recorded once. These data come from a study of cytotoxic CD8 clonotypes in ibrutinib-treated CLL. Study context: The study included under twelve relapsed/refractory and 15 treatment-naive patients; about 18 had IGHV unmutated disease.

Repertoires were generated with immunoSEQ multiplex PCR, while TCRdb's copy carries only in-frame clones and drops some. The sample holds about 12,000 clones, about 62% seen once. TCR beta libraries used roughly 1.8 micrograms of DNA from cryopreserved PBMCs. This sample comprised PBMCs, obtained before ibrutinib treatment. This sequence originates from a human donor with chronic lymphocytic leukemia.

For the CDR3, the DNA is TGTGCCAGCAGCGGACAGGGAAGGGGTCCAGATACGCAGTATTTT. This translates into CASSGQGRGPDTQYF. This chain joins TRBV2 and TRBJ2-3; 8 bases fit TRBD1. V lost 6 bases, J lost 4 bases, and 9 bases stayed unmatched. Germline V gene sequence: CDR1 SNHLY, CDR2 FYNNEI. This CDR3 is built from 15 residues.